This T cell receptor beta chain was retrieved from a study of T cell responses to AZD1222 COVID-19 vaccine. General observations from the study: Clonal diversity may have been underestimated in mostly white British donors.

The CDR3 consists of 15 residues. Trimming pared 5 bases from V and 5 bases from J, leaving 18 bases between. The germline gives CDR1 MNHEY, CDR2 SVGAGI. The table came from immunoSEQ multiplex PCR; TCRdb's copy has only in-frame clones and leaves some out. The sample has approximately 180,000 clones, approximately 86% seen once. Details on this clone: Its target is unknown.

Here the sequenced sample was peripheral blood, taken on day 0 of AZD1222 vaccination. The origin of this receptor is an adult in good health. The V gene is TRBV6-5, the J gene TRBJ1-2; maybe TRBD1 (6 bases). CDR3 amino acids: CASSPLQGRFYGYTF. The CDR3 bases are TGTGCCAGCAGTCCGTTACAGGGAAGGTTTTATGGCTACACCTTC.